These 24 T cell receptor beta chains were all obtained from the same sample, sequenced in a study of shared clonotypes between healthy human individuals. The method was immunoSEQ multiplex PCR; TCRdb's version includes in-frame clones alone and lacks a portion of them. This table has under 700,000 clones, approximately 96% appearing once. Only CD45RO-negative cells positively selected for CCR7 counted as naive CD8 cells, so terminally differentiated effector memory CD45RA+ cells were excluded. The sample consisted of naive CD8+ T cells sorted from blood. All receptors derive from a woman in her 30s in good health.

Worth noting for this clone: The sample carries other DNA sequences with the same CDR3. The chain is built from TRBV27 and TRBJ2-7; D remains ambiguous. The germline V gene encodes CDR1 MNHEY and CDR2 SMNVEV (reference sequence). The CDR3 length is 13 residues. Trimming shortened V by 4 bases and J by 3 bases, and 10 bases separated the two germline ends. DNA for the CDR3: TGTGCCAGCAGTTCGGACGGTGGCTACGAGCAGTACTTC. Amino acid sequence: CASSSDGGYEQYF.

This chain connects TRBV7-2 to TRBJ2-5; 7 bases map to TRBD2. The J call may be in error: the DNA end matches TRBJ2-7 better. The CDR3 totals 13 residues. CDR1 and CDR2 from the germline V gene are SGHTA and FQGNSA. Written as DNA, the CDR3 is TGTGCCAGCAGCTTTACCGGGACTAACGAGCAGTACTTC. It codes for CASSFTGTNEQYF.

The CDR3 spells CASSQASGRNHEQYF. The DNA of the CDR3 is TGCGCCAGCAGCCAAGCCTCCGGGAGAAACCACGAGCAGTACTTC. This rearrangement joins TRBV4-1 to TRBJ2-7, with D possibly matching TRBD2 (6 bases). CDR1 MGHRA and CDR2 YSYEKL come from the germline V gene. V dropped 1 base and J dropped 5 bases, with 15 bases sitting between them. This CDR3 comprises 15 residues.

This clone showed up just once. The same CDR3 can be traced to other DNA sequences in this sample. The V call is TRBV9, the J call TRBJ2-1; D is possibly TRBD1 or TRBD2 (5 bases each). V shed 2 bases and J shed 0 bases, with 9 bases lying between them. Per the germline V gene, CDR1 is SGDLS and CDR2 is YYNGEE. This CDR3 spans 15 amino acids. The CDR3 loop is CASSVGTSSYNEQFF. CDR3 in DNA: TGTGCCAGCAGCGTCGGGACGAGCTCCTACAATGAGCAGTTCTTC.

The chain carries TRBV5-8 and TRBJ2-7; D is perhaps TRBD2 (6 bases). Trimming took off 1 base at V and 7 bases at J, with 15 bases between the two ends. The length of the CDR3 is 14 residues. Per germline, CDR1 SGHTS and CDR2 YDEGEE. CDR3 bases: TGTGCCAGCAGCTTGAGTCTGCGGGGTGGGGAGCAGTACTTC. Residues: CASSLSLRGGEQYF.

This sequence joins TRBV7-8 and TRBJ2-7; D is tentatively TRBD1 or TRBD2 (5 bases each). The germline V gene encodes CDR1 SGHVS and CDR2 FQNEAQ. V gave up 9 bases and J gave up 3 bases, with 12 bases separating them. CDR3 length: 12 residues. The chain's CDR3 is CASAVGVYEQYF. In DNA, the CDR3 is TGTGCCAGTGCCGTGGGGGTCTACGAGCAGTACTTC. The whole variable domain, remainder taken from reference TRBV7-8 and TRBJ2-7, is GAGVSQSPRYKVAKRGQDVALRCDPISGHVSLFWYQQALGQGPEFLTYFQNEAQLDKSGLPSDRFFAERPEGSVSTLKIQRTQQEDSAVYLCASAVGVYEQYFGPGTRLTVT.

J is TRBJ2-6 and V is TRBV4-1, with D unresolved. This CDR3 is 16 amino acids long. Germline loops: CDR1 MGHRA, CDR2 YSYEKL. Trimming left V 1 base short and J 2 bases short, with 9 bases between. The CDR3 region has the DNA TGCGCCAGCAGCCAAGGGACCGGAGCTGGGGCCAACGTCCTGACTTTC. Protein sequence: CASSQGTGAGANVLTF.

The chain employs TRBV28 and TRBJ1-2; no firm D call. Germline CDR1 is MDHEN and CDR2 is SYDVKM. There are 12 residues in the CDR3. Trimming stripped 6 bases from V and 3 bases from J, with 8 bases between. In DNA, the CDR3 is TGTGCCAGCAGCCCTGGGGACTATGGCTACACCTTC. Protein product: CASSPGDYGYTF.

The rearrangement links TRBV27 to TRBJ1-1, with D unclear. Germline V CDR1 and CDR2: MNHEY, SMNVEV (reference sequence). There are 14 residues in the CDR3. V was cut by 6 bases and J by 0 bases, with 11 bases left in between. In nucleotides, the CDR3 is TGTGCCAGCAGGAAACATTTCCTGAACACTGAAGCTTTCTTT. Its translation is CASRKHFLNTEAFF.

This clone was observed once. The junction departs from the called germline gene at one end, perhaps through a read error. This rearrangement joins TRBV7-6 to TRBJ1-3, with a weak D call TRBD1 (6 bases). The CDR3 has 13 amino acids. Per germline, CDR1 SGHVS and CDR2 FNYEAQ. The CDR3 DNA follows: TGTGCCAGCAGCAGTGGGACAAAAAACATCATATATTTT. It is translated as CASSSGTKNIIYF.

V and J are TRBV7-9 and TRBJ2-1, with 9 nucleotides matching TRBD2. Trimming at V came to 3 bases and at J to 6 bases, leaving 6 bases not matched to a gene. This CDR3 region has 15 residues. Germline loops: CDR1 SEHNR, CDR2 FQNEAQ (reference sequence). CDR3 sequence: CASSFSGRLLNEQFF. The CDR3 region has the DNA TGTGCCAGCAGCTTCAGCGGGAGGCTCCTCAATGAGCAGTTCTTC. The full variable domain, rest sourced from reference TRBV7-9 and TRBJ2-1, is DTGVSQNPRHKITKRGQNVTFRCDPISEHNRLYWYRQTLGQGPEFLTYFQNEAQLEKSRLLSDRFSAERPKGSFSTLEIQRTEQGDSAMYLCASSFSGRLLNEQFFGPGTRLTVL.

V gene TRBV28 combines with J gene TRBJ1-1; tentatively, D is TRBD1 (5 bases). V was cut by 5 bases and J by 6 bases, with 10 bases left in between. Germline loops: CDR1 MDHEN, CDR2 SYDVKM. The CDR3 is 12 residues long. This CDR3 reads CASSLRVPEAFF. The DNA of the CDR3 is TGTGCCAGCAGTCTCAGGGTACCTGAAGCTTTCTTT.

The rearrangement uses TRBV2 and TRBJ2-5; 7 bases line up with TRBD2. This CDR3 is 15 amino acids long. The V and J ends lost 3 bases and 3 bases, in that order; junction bases with no gene match: 7. The germline V gene has CDR1 SNHLY and CDR2 FYNNEI. CDR3 sequence: CASSDGAGVEETQYF. As DNA, the CDR3 is TGTGCCAGCAGTGATGGGGCGGGAGTGGAAGAGACCCAGTACTTC.

This rearrangement joins TRBV28 to TRBJ2-1; D perhaps matches TRBD1 (5 bases). CDR3 length: 15 amino acids. From germline, CDR1 is MDHEN and CDR2 SYDVKM. V lost 4 bases and J 0 bases, leaving 10 bases between the germline ends. Here the CDR3 DNA reads TGTGCCAGCAGTTACAGGACAAACTCCTACAATGAGCAGTTCTTC. As protein: CASSYRTNSYNEQFF.

CDR3 coding DNA: TGTGCCAGCAGCTTGGGTCCATTCGGAGGGGAGACCCAGTACTTC. As protein: CASSLGPFGGETQYF. The rearrangement uses TRBV5-5 and TRBJ2-5; TRBD2 might be the D (6 bases). The germline CDR1 and CDR2 sequences are SGHKS and YYEKEE (reference sequence). The CDR3 consists of 15 residues. The V gene lost 0 bases and the J gene lost 5 bases, with 14 bases spanning the gap. The whole variable domain, remainder taken from reference TRBV5-5 and TRBJ2-5, is DAGVTQSPTHLIKTRGQQVTLRCSPISGHKSVSWYQQVLGQGPQFIFQYYEKEERGRGNFPDRFSARQFPNYSSELNVNALLLGDSALYLCASSLGPFGGETQYFGPGTRLLVL.

V gene TRBV6-1 combines with J gene TRBJ1-5; D unclear. Germline CDR1 and CDR2: MNHNS and SASEGT. The CDR3 is made up of 15 amino acids. Trimming pared 7 bases from V and 4 bases from J, leaving 17 bases between. Written as DNA, the CDR3 is TGTGCCAGCACTGATCCCCGGGCCTTTAATCAGCCCCAGCATTTT. Its protein product is CASTDPRAFNQPQHF.

This clone was counted between two and nine times. The chain joins TRBV5-1 to TRBJ1-1; a possible D gene is TRBD1 (5 bases). Germline V gene lookup returns CDR1 SGHRS and CDR2 YFSETQ. The CDR3 spans 14 residues. Trimming removed 4 bases at V and 1 base at J, with 11 bases between. The CDR3 protein is CASSPFRENTEAFF. The CDR3 coding sequence is TGCGCCAGCAGCCCCTTCAGGGAGAACACTGAAGCTTTCTTT.

The V call is TRBV5-6, the J call TRBJ1-5, with TRBD1 identical over 8 bases. Trimming at V came to 0 bases and at J to 6 bases, leaving 5 bases not matched to a gene. Per germline, CDR1 SGHDT and CDR2 YYEEEE. CDR3 length equals 15 residues. DNA of the CDR3: TGTGCCAGCAGCTTGGCGGCAGGGGGCCTTCAGCCCCAGCATTTT. It encodes CASSLAAGGLQPQHF.

V is TRBV2 and J is TRBJ2-7; D may be TRBD2 (5 bases). Per the germline V gene, CDR1 is SNHLY and CDR2 is FYNNEI. Trimming took 3 bases from V and 0 from J, leaving 12 bases between them. The CDR3 loop spans 15 amino acids. The CDR3, as DNA: TGTGCCAGCAGTGATTTGTTAGCGAGCTCCTACGAGCAGTACTTC. This translates into CASSDLLASSYEQYF.

The chain links TRBV5-4 to TRBJ1-1; D is uncertain. This CDR3 contains 14 residues. From germline, CDR1 is SGHNT and CDR2 YYREEE (reference sequence). The germline V and J ends were trimmed by 2 bases and 0 bases, with 8 bases remaining between them. The CDR3 reads CASSLRTVNTEAFF. CDR3 sequence (DNA): TGTGCCAGCAGCTTAAGAACAGTGAACACTGAAGCTTTCTTT.

This chain connects TRBV28 to TRBJ2-7; D perhaps matches TRBD1 (5 bases). Trimming shortened V by 6 bases and J by 0 bases, and 9 bases separated the two germline ends. Looked up from germline, CDR1 is MDHEN and CDR2 is SYDVKM. The CDR3 covers 13 residues. DNA of the CDR3: TGTGCCAGCAGGTGGACACCCTCCTACGAGCAGTACTTC. Its protein product is CASRWTPSYEQYF.

The chain recombines TRBV9 with TRBJ1-1, with a possible D match to TRBD1 (5 bases). The CDR3 is 15 amino acids. Between the trimmed V and J ends, which lost 0 bases and 7 bases, there was a span of 16 bases. CDR1 and CDR2 (germline): SGDLS, YYNGEE. DNA of the CDR3: TGTGCCAGCAGCGTAGCTAGGGGACGAGCCCGTGAAGCTTTCTTT. This sequence encodes CASSVARGRAREAFF.

The CDR3: CASSELGGTGELFF. The CDR3 DNA reads TGTGCCAGCAGTGAATTGGGGGGAACCGGGGAGCTGTTTTTT. This chain connects TRBV6-1 to TRBJ2-2; tentative D call: TRBD2 (6 bases). The CDR3 is 14 amino acids. Per germline, CDR1 MNHNS and CDR2 SASEGT. V was cut by 2 bases and J by 5 bases, with 9 bases left in between.

CDR3 sequence: CASSTSPRTSDYEQYF. Here the CDR3 DNA reads TGTGCCAGTAGTACTTCACCTCGGACTAGCGACTACGAGCAGTACTTC. The rearrangement joins TRBV19 to TRBJ2-7; the match to TRBD2 covers 9 bases. The CDR3 runs 16 residues. V trimming: 4 bases; J trimming: 3 bases; junction bases outside the gene matches: 10. Germline lookup yields CDR1 LNHDA and CDR2 SQIVND (reference sequence). Looking up the rest from reference TRBV19 and TRBJ2-7 gives the full variable domain: DGGITQSPKYLFRKEGQNVTLSCEQNLNHDAMYWYRQDPGQGLRLIYYSQIVNDFQKGDIAEGYSVSREKKESFPLTVTSAQKNPTAFYLCASSTSPRTSDYEQYFGPGTRLTVT.